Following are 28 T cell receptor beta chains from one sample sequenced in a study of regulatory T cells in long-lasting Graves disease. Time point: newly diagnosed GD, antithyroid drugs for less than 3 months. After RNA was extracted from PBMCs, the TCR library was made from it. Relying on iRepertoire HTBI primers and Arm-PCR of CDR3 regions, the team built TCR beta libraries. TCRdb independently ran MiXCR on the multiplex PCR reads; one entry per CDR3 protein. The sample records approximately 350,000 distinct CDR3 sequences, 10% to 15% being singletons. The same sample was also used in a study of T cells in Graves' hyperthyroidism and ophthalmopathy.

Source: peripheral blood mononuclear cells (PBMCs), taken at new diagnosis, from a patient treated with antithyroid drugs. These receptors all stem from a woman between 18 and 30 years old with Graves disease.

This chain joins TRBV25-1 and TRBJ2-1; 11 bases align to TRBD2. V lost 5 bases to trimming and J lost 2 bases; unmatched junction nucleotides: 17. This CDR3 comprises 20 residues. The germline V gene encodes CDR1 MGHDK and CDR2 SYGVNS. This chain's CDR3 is CASSLGRLAGSSKAYNEQFF. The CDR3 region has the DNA TGTGCCAGCAGTCTAGGTAGACTAGCGGGGAGTAGTAAGGCCTACAATGAGCAGTTCTTC.

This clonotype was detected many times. CDR3: CASRRQGDGRNTQYF. In DNA, the CDR3 is TGTGCCAGCAGACGACAGGGTGACGGTAGAAATACGCAGTATTTT. This sequence joins TRBV11-3 and TRBJ2-3; 7 positions agree with TRBD1. After removal of 6 bases from V and 7 bases from J, the junction contained 13 bases not matched to a gene. Germline loops: CDR1 SGHNT, CDR2 YENEEA. The CDR3 length is 15 residues. The variable domain in full, completed from reference TRBV11-3 and TRBJ2-3, reads EAGVVQSPRYKIIEKKQPVAFWCNPISGHNTLYWYLQNLGQGPELLIRYENEEAVDDSQLPKDRFSAERLKGVDSTLKIQPAELGDSAVYLCASRRQGDGRNTQYFGPGTRLTVL.

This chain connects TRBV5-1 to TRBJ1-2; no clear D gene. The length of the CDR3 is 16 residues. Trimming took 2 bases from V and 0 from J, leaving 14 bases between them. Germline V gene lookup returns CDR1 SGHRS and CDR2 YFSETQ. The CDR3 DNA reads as TGCGCCAGCAGCTTTGGTTGGCTGTTACCTAACTATGGCTACACCTTC. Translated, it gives CASSFGWLLPNYGYTF.

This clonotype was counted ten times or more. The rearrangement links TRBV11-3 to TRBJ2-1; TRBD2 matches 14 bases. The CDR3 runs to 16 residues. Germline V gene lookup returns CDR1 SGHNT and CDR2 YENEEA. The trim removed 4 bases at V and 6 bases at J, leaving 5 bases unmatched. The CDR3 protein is CASSSRLAGGRNEQFF. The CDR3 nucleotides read TGTGCCAGCAGCTCCAGACTAGCGGGGGGGCGCAATGAGCAGTTCTTC.

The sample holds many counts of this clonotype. In DNA form, the CDR3 reads TGTGCCAGCTCCCACCACCCCCCAGGGACAAACACTGAAGCTTTCTTT. Translated: CASSHHPPGTNTEAFF. The V call is TRBV18, the J call TRBJ1-1; the D gene is possibly TRBD1 (6 bases). V was shortened by 6 bases and J by 2 bases, with 19 bases between the two germline ends. Germline values: CDR1 KGHSH, CDR2 LQKENI. The CDR3 consists of 16 residues.

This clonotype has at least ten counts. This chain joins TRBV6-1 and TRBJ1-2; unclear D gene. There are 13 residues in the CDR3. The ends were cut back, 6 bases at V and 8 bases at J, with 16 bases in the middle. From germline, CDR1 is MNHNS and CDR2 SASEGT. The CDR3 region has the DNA TGTGCCAGCAGCTCTACAGTCAGCCTAGGCTACACCTTC. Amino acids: CASSSTVSLGYTF.

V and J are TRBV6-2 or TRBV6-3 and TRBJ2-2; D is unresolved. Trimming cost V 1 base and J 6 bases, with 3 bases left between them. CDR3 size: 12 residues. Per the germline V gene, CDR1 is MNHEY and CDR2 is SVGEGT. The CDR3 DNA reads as TGTGCCAGCAGTTACTTTGCCGGGGAGCTGTTTTTT. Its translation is CASSYFAGELFF.

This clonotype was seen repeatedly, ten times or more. This chain's CDR3 is CASSRDINNEQFF. In DNA form, the CDR3 reads TGTGCCAGCAGCCGGGACATCAACAATGAGCAGTTCTTC. The V call is TRBV7-6, the J call TRBJ2-1, with D perhaps matching TRBD1 (6 bases). The CDR3 totals 13 residues. The germline V gene encodes CDR1 SGHVS and CDR2 FNYEAQ. V shed 5 bases and J shed 5 bases, with 10 bases lying between them.

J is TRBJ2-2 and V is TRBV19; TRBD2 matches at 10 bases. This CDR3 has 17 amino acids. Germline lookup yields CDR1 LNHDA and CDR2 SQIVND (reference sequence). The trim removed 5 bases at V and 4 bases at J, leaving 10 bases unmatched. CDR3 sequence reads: CASSLSSGRFSTGELFF. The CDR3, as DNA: TGTGCCAGTAGTTTGTCTAGCGGGAGATTTTCCACCGGGGAGCTGTTTTTT.

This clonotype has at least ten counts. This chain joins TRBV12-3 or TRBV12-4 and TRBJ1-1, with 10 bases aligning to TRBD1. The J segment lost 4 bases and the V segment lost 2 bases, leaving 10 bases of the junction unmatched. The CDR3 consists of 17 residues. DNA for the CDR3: TGTGCCAGCAGTTTACCGGGACAGGGGACGCTAACCACTGAAGCTTTCTTT. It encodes CASSLPGQGTLTTEAFF.

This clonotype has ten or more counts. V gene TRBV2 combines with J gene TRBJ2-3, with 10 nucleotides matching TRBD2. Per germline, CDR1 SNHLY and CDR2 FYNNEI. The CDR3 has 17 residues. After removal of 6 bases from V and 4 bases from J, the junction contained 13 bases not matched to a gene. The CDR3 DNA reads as TGTGCCAGCAGGAGCGGGGGGGCCCTCAGGTGGGCAGATACGCAGTATTTT. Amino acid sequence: CASRSGGALRWADTQYF.

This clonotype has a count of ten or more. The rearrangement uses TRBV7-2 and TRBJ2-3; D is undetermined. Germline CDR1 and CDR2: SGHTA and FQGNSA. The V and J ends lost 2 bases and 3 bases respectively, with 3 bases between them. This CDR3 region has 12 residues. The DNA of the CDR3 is TGTGCCAGCAGCTTATGGACAGATACGCAGTATTTT. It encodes CASSLWTDTQYF. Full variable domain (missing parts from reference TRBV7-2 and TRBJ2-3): GAGVSQSPSNKVTEKGKDVELRCDPISGHTALYWYRQSLGQGLEFLIYFQGNSAPDKSGLPSDRFSAERTGGSVSTLTIQRTQQEDSAVYLCASSLWTDTQYFGPGTRLTVL.

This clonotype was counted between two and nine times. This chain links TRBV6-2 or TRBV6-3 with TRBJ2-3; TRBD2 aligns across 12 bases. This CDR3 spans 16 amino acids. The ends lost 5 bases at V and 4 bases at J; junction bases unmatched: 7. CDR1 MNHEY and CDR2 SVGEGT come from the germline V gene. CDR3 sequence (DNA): TGTGCCAGCAGTACGACTAGCGGGAGTGGGTCAGATACGCAGTATTTT. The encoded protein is CASSTTSGSGSDTQYF.

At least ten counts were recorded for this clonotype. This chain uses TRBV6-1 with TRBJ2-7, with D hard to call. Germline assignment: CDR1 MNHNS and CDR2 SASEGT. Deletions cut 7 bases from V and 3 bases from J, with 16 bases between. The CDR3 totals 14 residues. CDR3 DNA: TGTGCCAGCAAGCCTGGGTTCGGTTTCTACGAGCAGTACTTC. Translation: CASKPGFGFYEQYF.

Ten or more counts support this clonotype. The CDR3 loop is CASSRTGGETEAFF. CDR3 bases: TGTGCCAGCAGCCGAACAGGGGGAGAAACTGAAGCTTTCTTT. The rearrangement joins TRBV7-9 to TRBJ1-1; 8 bases match TRBD1. V lost 5 bases, J lost 5 bases, and 7 bases stayed unmatched. The CDR3 loop spans 14 amino acids. CDR1 and CDR2 from the germline V gene are SEHNR and FQNEAQ (reference sequence).

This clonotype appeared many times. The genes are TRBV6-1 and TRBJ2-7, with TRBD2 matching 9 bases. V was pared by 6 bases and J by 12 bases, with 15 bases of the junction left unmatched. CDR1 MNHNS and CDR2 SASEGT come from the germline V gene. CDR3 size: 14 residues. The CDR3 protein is CASRAGLAGFVRYF. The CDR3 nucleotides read TGTGCCAGCAGAGCCGGGCTAGCGGGATTCGTTCGGTACTTC.

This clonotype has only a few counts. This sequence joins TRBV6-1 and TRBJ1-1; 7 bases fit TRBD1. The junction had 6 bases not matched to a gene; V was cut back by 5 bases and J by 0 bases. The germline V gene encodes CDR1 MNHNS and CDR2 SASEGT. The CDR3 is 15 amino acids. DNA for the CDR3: TGTGCCAGCAGTAACCCACAGGGGATGAACACTGAAGCTTTCTTT. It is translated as CASSNPQGMNTEAFF.

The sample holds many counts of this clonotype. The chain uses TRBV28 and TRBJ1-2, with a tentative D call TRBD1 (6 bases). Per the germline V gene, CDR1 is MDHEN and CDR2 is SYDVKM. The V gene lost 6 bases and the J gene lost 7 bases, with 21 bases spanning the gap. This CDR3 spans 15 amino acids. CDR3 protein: CASSPVGIRGGGYTF. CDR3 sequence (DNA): TGTGCCAGCAGCCCCGTGGGGATCAGGGGTGGTGGCTACACCTTC.

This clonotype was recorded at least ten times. The CDR3 DNA is TGTGCCAGCAGCCTAGTAGGCGGGAGCTCCTACAATGAGCAGTTCTTC. As protein: CASSLVGGSSYNEQFF. The chain combines TRBV28 with TRBJ2-1, with TRBD2 matching 7 bases. Per germline, CDR1 MDHEN and CDR2 SYDVKM. This CDR3 has 16 residues. V lost 6 bases and J lost 0; bases outside the gene matches: 8.

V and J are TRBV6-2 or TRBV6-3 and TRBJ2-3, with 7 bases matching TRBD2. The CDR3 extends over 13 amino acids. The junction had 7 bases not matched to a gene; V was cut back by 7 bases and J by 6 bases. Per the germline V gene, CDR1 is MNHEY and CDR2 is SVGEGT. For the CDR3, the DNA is TGTGCCAGCATCTTGGCGGGAGAGGATACGCAGTATTTT. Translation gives CASILAGEDTQYF.

The CDR3 reads CANPRTGGDSPLHF. The CDR3, as DNA: TGTGCCAACCCTCGGACAGGGGGCGATTCACCCCTCCACTTT. The chain links TRBV28 to TRBJ1-6; 11 bases agree with TRBD1. The CDR3 has 14 amino acids. Germline V gene sequence: CDR1 MDHEN, CDR2 SYDVKM. After removal of 10 bases from V and 8 bases from J, the junction contained 7 bases not matched to a gene.

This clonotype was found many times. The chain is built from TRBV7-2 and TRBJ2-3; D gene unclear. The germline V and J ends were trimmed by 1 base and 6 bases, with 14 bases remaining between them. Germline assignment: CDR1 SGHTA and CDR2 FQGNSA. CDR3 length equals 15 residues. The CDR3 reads CASSLEELSTDTQYF. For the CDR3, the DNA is TGTGCCAGCAGCTTAGAGGAGTTAAGTACCGATACGCAGTATTTT.

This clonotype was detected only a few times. The CDR3 sequence: CAWSVMWNTEAFF. CDR3 DNA: TGTGCCTGGAGTGTAATGTGGAACACTGAAGCTTTCTTT. This chain uses TRBV30 with TRBJ1-1; no clear D gene. CDR1 and CDR2 (germline): GTSNPN, SVGIG (reference sequence). The CDR3 has 13 amino acids. Trimming left V 0 bases short and J 1 base short, with 6 bases between.

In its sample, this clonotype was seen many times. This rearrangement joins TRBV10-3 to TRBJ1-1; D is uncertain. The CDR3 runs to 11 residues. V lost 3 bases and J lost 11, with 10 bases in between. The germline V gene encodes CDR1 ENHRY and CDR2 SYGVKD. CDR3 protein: CAISDQFGAFF. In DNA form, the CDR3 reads TGTGCCATCAGTGATCAGTTCGGGGCTTTCTTT.

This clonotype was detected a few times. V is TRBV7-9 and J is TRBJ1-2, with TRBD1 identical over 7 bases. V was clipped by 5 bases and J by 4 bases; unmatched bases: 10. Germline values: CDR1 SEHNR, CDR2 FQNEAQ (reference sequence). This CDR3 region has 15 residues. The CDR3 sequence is CASSPGQEDFYGYTF. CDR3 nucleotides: TGTGCCAGCAGCCCTGGACAGGAAGACTTCTATGGCTACACCTTC.

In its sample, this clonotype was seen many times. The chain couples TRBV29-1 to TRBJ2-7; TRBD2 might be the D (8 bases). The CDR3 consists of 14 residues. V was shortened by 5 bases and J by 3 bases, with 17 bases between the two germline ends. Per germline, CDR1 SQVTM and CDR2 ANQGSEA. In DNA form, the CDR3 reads TGCAGCGTTAACATAGCGGGACAGAACTACGAGCAGTACTTC. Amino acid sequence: CSVNIAGQNYEQYF.

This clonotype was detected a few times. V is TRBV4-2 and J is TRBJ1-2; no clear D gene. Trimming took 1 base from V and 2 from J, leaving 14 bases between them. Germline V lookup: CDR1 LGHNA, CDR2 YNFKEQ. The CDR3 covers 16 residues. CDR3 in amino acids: CASSQAAVTANYGYTF. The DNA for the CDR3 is TGTGCCAGCAGCCAAGCTGCGGTTACAGCCAACTATGGCTACACCTTC.

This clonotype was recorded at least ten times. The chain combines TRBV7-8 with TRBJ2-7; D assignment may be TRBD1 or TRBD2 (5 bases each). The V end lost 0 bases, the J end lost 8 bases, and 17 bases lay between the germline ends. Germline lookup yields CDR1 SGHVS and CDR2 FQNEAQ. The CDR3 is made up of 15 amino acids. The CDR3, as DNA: TGTGCCAGCAGCTTAGCGAGGGGCCAAGTATACAAGCAGTACTTC. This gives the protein CASSLARGQVYKQYF.